These T cell receptor beta chains were read from a single sample in a study of cytomegalovirus exposure and HLA in healthy donors. Sequencing was performed with immunoSEQ multiplex PCR; in TCRdb, only in-frame clones are kept and a portion is missing. The table lists 100,000 or so clones, approximately 64% of them singletons. The sample consisted of PBMCs. These receptor sequences come from a human donor in good health. Both conserved end residues are part of each CDR3. The D gene is left open where the match is weak. For some rows the clone size is stated as once, few or many, or as a class when expanded; others skip it.

CDR3 DNA,CDR3 protein,J gene,D gene,V gene,clone size,CDR3 length
TGTGCCAGCCGTTTATGGGGGGCGCCTGACTATGGCTACACCTTC,CASRLWGAPDYGYTF,TRBJ1-2,NA,TRBV28,few,15
TGTGCCAGCAGCTTGGGGGGACTAGCGGGAGTTGGTGAGCAGTTCTTC,CASSLGGLAGVGEQFF,TRBJ2-1,TRBD2,TRBV7-2,NA,16
TGTGCCAGTAGTATTGTTCCCCTAGGCGATGAGCAGTTCTTC,CASSIVPLGDEQFF,TRBJ2-1,NA,TRBV19,NA,14
TGTGCCTGGAGTTCAGGACAGGGAGGTGAAAAACTGTTTTTT,CAWSSGQGGEKLFF,TRBJ1-4,TRBD1,TRBV30,NA,14
TGTGCCAGCAGAACGGGACTAGCGGGAGATACGCAGTATTTT,CASRTGLAGDTQYF,TRBJ2-3,TRBD2,TRBV6-5,NA,14
TGTGCCAGTACCCTAGCGGGAGGCTCCTACAATGAGCAGTTCTTC,CASTLAGGSYNEQFF,TRBJ2-1,TRBD2,TRBV19,NA,15
TGTGCCAGCAGGCCGATTCGGGACAGGAACACCGGGGAGCTGTTTTTT,CASRPIRDRNTGELFF,TRBJ2-2,TRBD1,TRBV7-3,NA,16
TGTGCCAGCATCCGGACGGGGGGCACCGGGGAGCTGTTTTTT,CASIRTGGTGELFF,TRBJ2-2,TRBD2,TRBV11-2,NA,14
TGTGCCTGGAGTGTACCCTCGGACAGGCTGGAGACCCAGTACTTC,CAWSVPSDRLETQYF,TRBJ2-5,TRBD1,TRBV30,NA,15
TGTGCCAGCAGCTTGTCACAGACAAATGAAAAACTGTTTTTT,CASSLSQTNEKLFF,TRBJ1-4,NA,TRBV5-6,NA,14